Listed below are T cell receptor beta chains from one sample, sequenced in a study of neurological immune-mediated disorders. In TCRdb, the 5' RACE reads were re-called with MiXCR into one record per CDR3 protein. The sample lists under 130,000 distinct CDR3 sequences, approximately 11% occurring once. The sequenced sample was PBMCs. Receptors were obtained from a female donor with HTLV-1-associated myelopathy (HAM/TSP). The CDR3 runs from the conserved cysteine through the conserved F or W. The D gene is left open where the match is weak. The listing skips clone size in some rows; elsewhere it reads once, few, many or a size class.

j_gene: TRBJ2-1
v_gene: TRBV27
abundance: many
d_gene: TRBD1
CDR3aa: CASSLTGALNEQFF
CDR3nt: TGTGCCAGCAGTCTGACAGGGGCGCTGAATGAGCAGTTCTTC

j_gene: TRBJ1-1
v_gene: TRBV20-1
abundance: many
d_gene: .
CDR3aa: CSARDWQSLMNTEAFF
CDR3nt: TGCAGTGCTAGAGATTGGCAGAGCCTCATGAACACTGAAGCTTTCTTT

j_gene: TRBJ2-5
v_gene: TRBV27
abundance: once
d_gene: .
CDR3aa: CASKLYETQYF
CDR3nt: TGTGCCAGCAAATTGTACGAGACCCAGTACTTC

j_gene: TRBJ2-2
v_gene: TRBV29-1
abundance: .
d_gene: .
CDR3aa: CSVEDVQGRNTGELFF
CDR3nt: TGCAGCGTTGAAGATGTGCAGGGGAGGAACACCGGGGAGCTGTTTTTT

j_gene: TRBJ2-2
v_gene: TRBV5-1
abundance: many
d_gene: TRBD2
CDR3aa: CASSSRSGGRNTGELFF
CDR3nt: TGCGCCAGCAGCTCAAGATCCGGGGGGAGAAACACCGGGGAGCTGTTTTTT

j_gene: TRBJ2-2
v_gene: TRBV7-2
abundance: many
d_gene: .
CDR3aa: CASSLDAGLGGELFF
CDR3nt: TGTGCCAGCAGCTTAGATGCGGGGCTCGGCGGGGAGCTGTTTTTT

j_gene: TRBJ2-7
v_gene: TRBV5-1
abundance: many
d_gene: TRBD1
CDR3aa: CASSLTDRAEQYF
CDR3nt: TGCGCCAGCAGCCTGACCGACAGGGCCGAGCAGTACTTC

j_gene: TRBJ1-1
v_gene: TRBV20-1
abundance: many
d_gene: .
CDR3aa: CSALREHGNTEAFF
CDR3nt: TGCAGTGCCCTGCGGGAGCATGGGAACACTGAAGCTTTCTTT

j_gene: TRBJ2-2
v_gene: TRBV4-1
abundance: many
d_gene: .
CDR3aa: CASSPHRNTGELFF
CDR3nt: TGCGCCAGCAGCCCCCACAGGAACACCGGGGAGCTGTTTTTT

j_gene: TRBJ2-1
v_gene: TRBV12-3/TRBV12-4
abundance: many
d_gene: TRBD2
CDR3aa: CASTQFGLAGNEQFF
CDR3nt: TGTGCCAGCACCCAATTCGGACTAGCGGGCAATGAGCAGTTCTTC

j_gene: TRBJ2-1
v_gene: TRBV20-1
abundance: many
d_gene: TRBD1
CDR3aa: CSARDTGDNSYNEQFF
CDR3nt: TGCAGTGCTAGAGACACAGGGGATAACTCCTACAATGAGCAGTTCTTC

j_gene: TRBJ2-3
v_gene: TRBV12-3/TRBV12-4
abundance: .
d_gene: .
CDR3aa: CASRPQGTSTDTQYF
CDR3nt: TGTGCCAGCAGACCCCAAGGGACTAGCACAGATACGCAGTATTTT

j_gene: TRBJ2-1
v_gene: TRBV5-6
abundance: many
d_gene: TRBD1
CDR3aa: CASSSKGGPYNEQFF
CDR3nt: TGTGCCAGCAGCAGCAAAGGGGGCCCCTACAATGAGCAGTTCTTC

j_gene: TRBJ1-1
v_gene: TRBV20-1
abundance: many
d_gene: .
CDR3aa: CSASYRANTEAFF
CDR3nt: TGCAGTGCTAGTTACAGAGCGAACACTGAAGCTTTCTTT

j_gene: TRBJ2-7
v_gene: TRBV11-2
abundance: .
d_gene: .
CDR3aa: CASSLEAPTGEQYF
CDR3nt: TGTGCCAGCAGCTTAGAGGCCCCCACGGGGGAGCAGTACTTC

j_gene: TRBJ2-4
v_gene: TRBV5-1
abundance: many
d_gene: .
CDR3aa: CASSLYSTGNIQYF
CDR3nt: TGCGCCAGCAGCTTGTATAGTACGGGGAACATTCAGTACTTC

j_gene: TRBJ1-1
v_gene: TRBV5-1
abundance: many
d_gene: TRBD1
CDR3aa: CASSLQGAVNTEAFF
CDR3nt: TGCGCCAGCAGCTTGCAGGGGGCGGTGAACACTGAAGCTTTCTTT

j_gene: TRBJ1-5
v_gene: TRBV6-6
abundance: many
d_gene: TRBD1
CDR3aa: CASLGQLSGNQPQHF
CDR3nt: TGTGCCAGCCTGGGACAGCTGAGCGGCAATCAGCCCCAGCATTTT

j_gene: TRBJ1-1
v_gene: TRBV10-2
abundance: .
d_gene: .
CDR3aa: CASSEFHYTEAFF
CDR3nt: TGCGCCAGCAGTGAGTTTCACTACACTGAAGCTTTCTTT

j_gene: TRBJ2-3
v_gene: TRBV7-9
abundance: many
d_gene: TRBD1
CDR3aa: CASTSGTGADTQYF
CDR3nt: TGTGCCAGCACTTCTGGGACAGGGGCAGATACGCAGTATTTT

j_gene: TRBJ2-2
v_gene: TRBV5-4
abundance: few
d_gene: .
CDR3aa: CASSFLNTGELFF
CDR3nt: TGTGCCAGCAGCTTCCTAAACACCGGGGAGCTGTTTTTT

j_gene: TRBJ2-3
v_gene: TRBV5-1
abundance: few
d_gene: .
CDR3aa: CASSLMRAASLRTDTQYF
CDR3nt: TGCGCCAGCAGCTTGATGCGGGCGGCGTCTCTACGCACAGATACGCAGTATTTT

j_gene: TRBJ2-1
v_gene: TRBV7-3
abundance: many
d_gene: .
CDR3aa: CASSSSRQGGHNEQFF
CDR3nt: TGTGCCAGCAGCTCGTCCCGACAGGGAGGGCACAATGAGCAGTTCTTC

j_gene: TRBJ1-6
v_gene: TRBV3-1
abundance: many
d_gene: .
CDR3aa: CASKRGTNSPLHF
CDR3nt: TGTGCCAGCAAAAGGGGAACTAATTCACCCCTCCACTTT

j_gene: TRBJ2-3
v_gene: TRBV5-1
abundance: many
d_gene: TRBD1
CDR3aa: CASSRDRGSTDTQYF
CDR3nt: TGCGCCAGCAGCAGAGACAGGGGGAGCACAGATACGCAGTATTTT

j_gene: TRBJ2-7
v_gene: TRBV6-2/TRBV6-3
abundance: .
d_gene: .
CDR3aa: CASSYDRHYEQYF
CDR3nt: TGTGCCAGCAGTTACGACAGACACTACGAGCAGTACTTC

j_gene: TRBJ1-5
v_gene: TRBV6-1
abundance: many
d_gene: TRBD1
CDR3aa: CASSRTGDNQPQHF
CDR3nt: TGTGCCAGCAGTAGAACAGGGGACAATCAGCCCCAGCATTTT

j_gene: TRBJ2-3
v_gene: TRBV20-1
abundance: many
d_gene: TRBD2
CDR3aa: CSAGGTSGPDTQYF
CDR3nt: TGCAGTGCTGGCGGGACTAGCGGGCCCGATACGCAGTATTTT

j_gene: TRBJ2-3
v_gene: TRBV24-1
abundance: many
d_gene: .
CDR3aa: CATSDSTRRGPVRDTQYF
CDR3nt: TGTGCCACCAGTGATTCGACGAGACGGGGACCGGTCAGGGATACGCAGTATTTT

j_gene: TRBJ2-7
v_gene: TRBV5-1
abundance: many
d_gene: TRBD1
CDR3aa: CASRWIPGQGSYEQYF
CDR3nt: TGCGCCAGCAGATGGATCCCGGGACAGGGGTCCTACGAGCAGTACTTC

j_gene: TRBJ2-1
v_gene: TRBV9
abundance: many
d_gene: TRBD2
CDR3aa: CASSVEPGLHNEQFF
CDR3nt: TGTGCCAGCAGCGTTGAACCGGGACTACACAATGAGCAGTTCTTC

j_gene: TRBJ2-3
v_gene: TRBV4-1
abundance: many
d_gene: .
CDR3aa: CASSQPPPDTQYF
CDR3nt: TGCGCCAGCAGCCAACCCCCACCAGATACGCAGTATTTT

j_gene: TRBJ2-3
v_gene: TRBV4-2
abundance: many
d_gene: TRBD2
CDR3aa: CASSQDRATSGGVRDTQYF
CDR3nt: TGTGCCAGCAGCCAAGATCGAGCGACTAGCGGGGGGGTCAGGGATACGCAGTATTTT

j_gene: TRBJ2-1
v_gene: TRBV7-9
abundance: many
d_gene: TRBD2
CDR3aa: CASSPYSGESPHEQFF
CDR3nt: TGTGCCAGCAGCCCTTATAGCGGGGAATCCCCCCATGAGCAGTTCTTC

j_gene: TRBJ1-2
v_gene: TRBV28
abundance: many
d_gene: TRBD1
CDR3aa: CASSLRGQGSGYTF
CDR3nt: TGTGCCAGCAGTTTACGGGGACAGGGATCCGGCTACACCTTC

j_gene: TRBJ2-7
v_gene: TRBV5-1
abundance: .
d_gene: TRBD1
CDR3aa: CASSRDGQASYEQYF
CDR3nt: TGCGCCAGCAGCCGGGATGGACAGGCCTCCTACGAGCAGTACTTC

j_gene: TRBJ2-1
v_gene: TRBV6-5
abundance: .
d_gene: TRBD2
CDR3aa: CVSRPSGDLSEQFF
CDR3nt: TGTGTCAGCAGACCTAGCGGGGACTTGTCCGAGCAGTTCTTC

j_gene: TRBJ2-2
v_gene: TRBV5-1
abundance: many
d_gene: .
CDR3aa: CASSISPGDGELFF
CDR3nt: TGCGCCAGCAGCATATCCCCAGGGGACGGGGAGCTGTTTTTT

j_gene: TRBJ2-1
v_gene: TRBV5-1
abundance: many
d_gene: TRBD1
CDR3aa: CASSFGQGAYNEQFF
CDR3nt: TGCGCCAGCAGCTTCGGACAGGGGGCCTACAATGAGCAGTTCTTC

j_gene: TRBJ2-5
v_gene: TRBV5-1
abundance: many
d_gene: .
CDR3aa: CASSFGAGTWRETQYF
CDR3nt: TGCGCCAGCAGCTTCGGGGCGGGTACCTGGCGGGAGACCCAGTACTTC

j_gene: TRBJ2-2
v_gene: TRBV7-9
abundance: many
d_gene: .
CDR3aa: CASSLSGTNAGELFF
CDR3nt: TGTGCCAGCAGCTTGTCCGGGACCAACGCCGGGGAGCTGTTTTTT

j_gene: TRBJ2-2
v_gene: TRBV5-4
abundance: many
d_gene: .
CDR3aa: CASSWGDTGELFF
CDR3nt: TGTGCCAGCAGCTGGGGGGACACCGGGGAGCTGTTTTTT

j_gene: TRBJ2-3
v_gene: TRBV29-1
abundance: many
d_gene: TRBD2
CDR3aa: CSVEDTSGSSTDTQYF
CDR3nt: TGCAGCGTTGAGGATACTAGCGGGTCTAGCACAGATACGCAGTATTTT

j_gene: TRBJ2-1
v_gene: TRBV20-1
abundance: .
d_gene: .
CDR3aa: CSARTRSGFSYNEQFF
CDR3nt: TGCAGTGCTAGGACCCGTTCGGGGTTCTCCTACAATGAGCAGTTCTTC

j_gene: TRBJ1-6
v_gene: TRBV7-3
abundance: many
d_gene: .
CDR3aa: CASSFSGVVDSPLHF
CDR3nt: TGTGCCAGCAGCTTTTCGGGAGTCGTTGATTCACCCCTCCACTTT

j_gene: TRBJ2-7
v_gene: TRBV11-2
abundance: many
d_gene: .
CDR3aa: CASSLGPNNYEQYF
CDR3nt: TGTGCCAGCAGCTTAGGGCCGAACAACTACGAGCAGTACTTC

j_gene: TRBJ2-7
v_gene: TRBV5-1
abundance: .
d_gene: TRBD1
CDR3aa: CASSFGTGISYEQYF
CDR3nt: TGCGCCAGCAGCTTTGGGACAGGGATATCCTACGAGCAGTACTTC

j_gene: TRBJ1-3
v_gene: TRBV5-1
abundance: many
d_gene: .
CDR3aa: CASSPGGGSGNTIYF
CDR3nt: TGCGCCAGCAGCCCGGGAGGAGGTTCTGGAAACACCATATATTTT

j_gene: TRBJ1-1
v_gene: TRBV6-5
abundance: many
d_gene: .
CDR3aa: CASSRQSLNTEAFF
CDR3nt: TGTGCCAGCAGTAGACAGAGCCTGAACACTGAAGCTTTCTTT

j_gene: TRBJ2-5
v_gene: TRBV5-1
abundance: many
d_gene: .
CDR3aa: CASSLAGGGETQYF
CDR3nt: TGCGCCAGCAGCTTGGCGGGGGGCGGTGAGACCCAGTACTTC

j_gene: TRBJ1-1
v_gene: TRBV6-6
abundance: .
d_gene: TRBD1
CDR3aa: CASSGDRGLNTEAFF
CDR3nt: TGTGCCAGCAGTGGGGACAGGGGACTGAACACTGAAGCTTTCTTT

j_gene: TRBJ1-1
v_gene: TRBV6-1
abundance: .
d_gene: .
CDR3aa: CASRELLNTEAFF
CDR3nt: TGTGCCAGCCGTGAGTTATTGAACACTGAAGCTTTCTTT

j_gene: TRBJ2-6
v_gene: TRBV5-1
abundance: few
d_gene: .
CDR3aa: CASAPAGANVLTF
CDR3nt: TGCGCCAGCGCCCCCGCTGGGGCCAACGTCCTGACTTTC